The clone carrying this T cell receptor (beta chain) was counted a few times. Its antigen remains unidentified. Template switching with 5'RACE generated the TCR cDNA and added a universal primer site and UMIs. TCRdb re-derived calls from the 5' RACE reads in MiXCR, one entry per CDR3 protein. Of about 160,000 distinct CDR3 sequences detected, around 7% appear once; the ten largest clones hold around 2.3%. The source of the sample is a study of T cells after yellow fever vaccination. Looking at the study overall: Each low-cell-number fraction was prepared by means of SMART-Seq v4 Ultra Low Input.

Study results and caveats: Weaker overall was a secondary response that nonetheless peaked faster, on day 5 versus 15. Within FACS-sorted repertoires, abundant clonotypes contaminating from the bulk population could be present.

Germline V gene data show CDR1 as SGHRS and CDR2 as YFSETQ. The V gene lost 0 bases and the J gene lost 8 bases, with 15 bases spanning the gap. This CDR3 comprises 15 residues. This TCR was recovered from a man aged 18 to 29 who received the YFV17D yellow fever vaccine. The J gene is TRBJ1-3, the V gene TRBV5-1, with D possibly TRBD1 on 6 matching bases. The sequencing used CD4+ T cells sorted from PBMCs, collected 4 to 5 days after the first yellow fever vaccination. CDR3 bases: TGCGCCAGCAGCTTGGAAGGCAGGGGAGAAGACACCATATATTTT. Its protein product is CASSLEGRGEDTIYF.